The clone carrying this TCR beta chain has just a few counts. V dropped 3 bases and J dropped 3 bases, with 11 bases sitting between them. The germline V gene encodes CDR1 LNHDA and CDR2 SQIVND (reference sequence). The CDR3 sequence is 15 residues long. Sequencing was performed with immunoSEQ multiplex PCR; in TCRdb, only in-frame clones are kept and a portion is missing. The table lists 220,000 or so clones, under 90% of them singletons, with 3.6% in the top ten. This sample was included in a study of blood T cell repertoires in COVID-19. Sequenced material: peripheral blood. The TCR sequence derives from a woman older than 75 with acute or convalescent COVID-19. V and J are TRBV19 and TRBJ2-2; D is possibly TRBD1 (5 bases). CDR3 sequence: CASSMYGQHTGELFF. CDR3 coding DNA: TGTGCCAGTAGTATGTACGGACAACACACCGGGGAGCTGTTTTTT.